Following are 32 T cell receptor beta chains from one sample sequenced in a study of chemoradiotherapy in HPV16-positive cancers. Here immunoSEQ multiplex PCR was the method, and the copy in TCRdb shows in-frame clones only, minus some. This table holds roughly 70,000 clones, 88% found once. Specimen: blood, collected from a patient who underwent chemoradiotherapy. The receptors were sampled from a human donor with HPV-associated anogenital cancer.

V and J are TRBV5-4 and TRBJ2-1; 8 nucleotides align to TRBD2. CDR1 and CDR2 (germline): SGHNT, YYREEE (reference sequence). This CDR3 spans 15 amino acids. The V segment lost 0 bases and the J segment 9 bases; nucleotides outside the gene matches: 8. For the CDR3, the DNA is TGTGCCAGCAGCTTGGAGGGACTAGTAAGTCGTGAGCAGTTCTTC. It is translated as CASSLEGLVSREQFF. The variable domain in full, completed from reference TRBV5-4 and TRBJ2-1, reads ETGVTQSPTHLIKTRGQQVTLRCSSQSGHNTVSWYQQALGQGPQFIFQYYREEENGRGNFPPRFSGLQFPNYSSELNVNALELDDSALYLCASSLEGLVSREQFFGPGTRLTVL.

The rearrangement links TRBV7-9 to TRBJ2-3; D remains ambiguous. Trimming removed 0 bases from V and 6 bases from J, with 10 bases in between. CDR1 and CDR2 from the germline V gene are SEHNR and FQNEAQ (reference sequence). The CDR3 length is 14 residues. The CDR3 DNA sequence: TGTGCCAGCAGCTTAGCCCTGACGCTCGATACGCAGTATTTT. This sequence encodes CASSLALTLDTQYF.

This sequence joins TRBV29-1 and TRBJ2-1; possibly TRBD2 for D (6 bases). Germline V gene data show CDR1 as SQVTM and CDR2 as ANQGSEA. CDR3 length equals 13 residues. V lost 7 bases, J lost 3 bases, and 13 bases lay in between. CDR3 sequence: CSEIVGLYNEQFF. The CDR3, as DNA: TGCAGCGAAATAGTGGGACTCTACAATGAGCAGTTCTTC.

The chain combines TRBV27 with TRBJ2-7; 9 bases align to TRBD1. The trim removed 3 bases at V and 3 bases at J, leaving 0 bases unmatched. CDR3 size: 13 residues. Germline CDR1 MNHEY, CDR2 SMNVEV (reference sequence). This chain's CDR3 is CASSLTGGYEQYF. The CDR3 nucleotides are TGTGCCAGCAGTTTGACAGGGGGCTACGAGCAGTACTTC.

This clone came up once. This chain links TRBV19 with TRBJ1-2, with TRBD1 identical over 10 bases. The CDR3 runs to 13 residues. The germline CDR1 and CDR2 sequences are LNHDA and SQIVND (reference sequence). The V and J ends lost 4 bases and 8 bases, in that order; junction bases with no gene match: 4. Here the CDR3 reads CASSTGTGEGYTF. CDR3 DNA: TGTGCCAGTAGTACCGGGACAGGGGAAGGCTACACCTTC. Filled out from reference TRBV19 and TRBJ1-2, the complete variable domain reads DGGITQSPKYLFRKEGQNVTLSCEQNLNHDAMYWYRQDPGQGLRLIYYSQIVNDFQKGDIAEGYSVSREKKESFPLTVTSAQKNPTAFYLCASSTGTGEGYTFGSGTRLTVV.

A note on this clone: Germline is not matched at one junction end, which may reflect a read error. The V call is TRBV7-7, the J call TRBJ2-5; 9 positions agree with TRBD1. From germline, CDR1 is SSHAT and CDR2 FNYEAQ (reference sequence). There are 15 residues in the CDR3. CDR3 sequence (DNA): TGTGCTAGCAGCTTAGTAGACAGGGGGATAGAGACCCAGTACTTC. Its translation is CASSLVDRGIETQYF.

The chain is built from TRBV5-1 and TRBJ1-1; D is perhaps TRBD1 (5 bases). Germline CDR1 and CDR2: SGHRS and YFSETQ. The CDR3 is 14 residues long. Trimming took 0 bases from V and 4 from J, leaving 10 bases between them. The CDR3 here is CASSLEGVPTEAFF. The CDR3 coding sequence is TGCGCCAGCAGCTTGGAAGGGGTACCCACTGAAGCTTTCTTT.

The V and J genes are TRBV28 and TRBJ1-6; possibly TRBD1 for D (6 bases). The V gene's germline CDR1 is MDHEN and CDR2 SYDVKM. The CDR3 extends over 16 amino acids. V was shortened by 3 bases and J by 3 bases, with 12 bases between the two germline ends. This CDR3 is CASSFIGQSYNSPLHF. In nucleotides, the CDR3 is TGTGCCAGCAGTTTTATCGGACAGAGCTATAATTCACCCCTCCACTTT. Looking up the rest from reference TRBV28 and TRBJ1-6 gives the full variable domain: DVKVTQSSRYLVKRTGEKVFLECVQDMDHENMFWYRQDPGLGLRLIYFSYDVKMKEKGDIPEGYSVSREKKERFSLILESASTNQTSMYLCASSFIGQSYNSPLHFGNGTRLTVT.

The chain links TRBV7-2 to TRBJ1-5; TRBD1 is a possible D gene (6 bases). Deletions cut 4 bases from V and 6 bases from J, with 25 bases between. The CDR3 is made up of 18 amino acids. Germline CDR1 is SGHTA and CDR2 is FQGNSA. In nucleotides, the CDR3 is TGTGCCAGCAGCTCCCTGACGGGGGCCGGGGGTATGGTTCAGCCCCAGCATTTT. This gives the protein CASSSLTGAGGMVQPQHF.

CDR3 region: CASSDDPGGNTEAFF. The DNA for the CDR3 is TGTGCCAGCAGTGATGACCCCGGGGGGAACACTGAAGCTTTCTTT. The rearrangement joins TRBV2 to TRBJ1-1, with a weak D call TRBD1 (5 bases). CDR1 is SNHLY, CDR2 FYNNEI, per germline. V was clipped by 3 bases and J by 1 base, with 12 bases between them. This CDR3 is 15 amino acids long.

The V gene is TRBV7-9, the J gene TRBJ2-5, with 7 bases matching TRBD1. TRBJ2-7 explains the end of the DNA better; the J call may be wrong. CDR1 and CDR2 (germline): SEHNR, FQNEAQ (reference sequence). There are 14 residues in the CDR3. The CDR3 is CASSSKGARYEQYF. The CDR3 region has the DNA TGTGCCAGCAGCTCAAAGGGGGCACGGTACGAGCAGTACTTC.

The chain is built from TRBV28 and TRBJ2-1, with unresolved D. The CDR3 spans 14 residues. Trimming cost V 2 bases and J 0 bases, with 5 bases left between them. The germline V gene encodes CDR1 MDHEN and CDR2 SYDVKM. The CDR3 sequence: CASSLAASYNEQFF. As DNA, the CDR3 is TGTGCCAGCAGTTTAGCGGCCTCCTACAATGAGCAGTTCTTC.

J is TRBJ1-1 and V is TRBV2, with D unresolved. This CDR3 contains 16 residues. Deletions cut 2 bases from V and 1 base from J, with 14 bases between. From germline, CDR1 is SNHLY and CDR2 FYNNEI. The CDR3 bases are TGTGCCAGCAGTGAACTTTTTTTGACGGGGAACACTGAAGCTTTCTTT. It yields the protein CASSELFLTGNTEAFF.

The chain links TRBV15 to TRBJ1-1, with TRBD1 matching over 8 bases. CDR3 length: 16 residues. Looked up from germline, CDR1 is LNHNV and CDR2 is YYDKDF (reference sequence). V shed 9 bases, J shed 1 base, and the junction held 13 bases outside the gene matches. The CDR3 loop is CATTNYRGSKNTEAFF. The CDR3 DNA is TGTGCCACAACGAATTACAGGGGGTCGAAGAACACTGAAGCTTTCTTT.

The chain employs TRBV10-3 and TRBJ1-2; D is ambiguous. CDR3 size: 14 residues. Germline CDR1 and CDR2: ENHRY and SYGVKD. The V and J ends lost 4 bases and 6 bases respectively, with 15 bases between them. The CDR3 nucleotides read TGTGCCATCAGTGCATTGGAGGGATTCGATGGCTACACCTTC. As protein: CAISALEGFDGYTF.

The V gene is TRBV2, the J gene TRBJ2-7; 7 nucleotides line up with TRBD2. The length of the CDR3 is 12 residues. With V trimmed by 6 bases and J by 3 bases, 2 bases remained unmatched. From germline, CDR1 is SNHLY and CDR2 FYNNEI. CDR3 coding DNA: TGTGCCAGCAGGGGGGACTACTACGAGCAGTACTTC. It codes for CASRGDYYEQYF.

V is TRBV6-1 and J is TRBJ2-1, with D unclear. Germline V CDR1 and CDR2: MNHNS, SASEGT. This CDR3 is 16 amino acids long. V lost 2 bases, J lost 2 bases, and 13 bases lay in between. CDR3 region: CASSERELLTYNEQFF. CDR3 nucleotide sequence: TGTGCCAGCAGTGAAAGGGAACTCCTAACCTACAATGAGCAGTTCTTC.

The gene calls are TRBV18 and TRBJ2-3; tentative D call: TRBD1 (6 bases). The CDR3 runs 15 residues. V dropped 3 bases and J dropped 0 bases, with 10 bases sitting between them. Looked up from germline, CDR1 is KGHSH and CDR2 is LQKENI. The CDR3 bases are TGTGCCAGCTCACCGGCGCAGGGGAGCACAGATACGCAGTATTTT. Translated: CASSPAQGSTDTQYF.

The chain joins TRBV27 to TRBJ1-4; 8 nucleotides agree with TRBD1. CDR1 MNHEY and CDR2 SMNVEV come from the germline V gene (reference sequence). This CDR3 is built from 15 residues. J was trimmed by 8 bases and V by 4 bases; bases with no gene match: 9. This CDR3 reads CASSSYGQGEEKLFF. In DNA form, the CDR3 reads TGTGCCAGCAGTTCGTACGGACAGGGAGAGGAAAAACTGTTTTTT.

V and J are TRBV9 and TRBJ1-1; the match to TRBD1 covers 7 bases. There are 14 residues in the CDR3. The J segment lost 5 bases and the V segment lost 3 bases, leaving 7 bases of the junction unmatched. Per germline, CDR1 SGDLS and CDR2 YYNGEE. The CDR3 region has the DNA TGTGCCAGCAGCGCACAACAGGGGAGGACTGAAGCTTTCTTT. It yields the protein CASSAQQGRTEAFF.

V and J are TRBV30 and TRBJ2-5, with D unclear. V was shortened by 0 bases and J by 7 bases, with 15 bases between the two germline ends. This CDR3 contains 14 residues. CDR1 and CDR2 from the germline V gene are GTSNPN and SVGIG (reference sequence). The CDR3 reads CAWSVRLDAGTQYF. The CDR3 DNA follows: TGTGCCTGGAGTGTACGTCTCGACGCAGGGACCCAGTACTTC.

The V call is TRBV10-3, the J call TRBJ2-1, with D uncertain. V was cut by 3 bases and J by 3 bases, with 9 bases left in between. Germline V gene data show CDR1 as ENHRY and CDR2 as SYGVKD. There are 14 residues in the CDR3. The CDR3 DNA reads TGTGCCATCAGTGAAAAACTGGTCTACAATGAGCAGTTCTTC. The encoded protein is CAISEKLVYNEQFF.

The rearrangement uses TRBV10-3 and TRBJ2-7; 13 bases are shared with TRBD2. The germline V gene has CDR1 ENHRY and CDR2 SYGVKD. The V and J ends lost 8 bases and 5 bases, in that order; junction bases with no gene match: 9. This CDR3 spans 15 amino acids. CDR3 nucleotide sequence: TGTGCCATCGGGGACCCGGGACTAGCGGGGAACGAGCAGTACTTC. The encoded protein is CAIGDPGLAGNEQYF.

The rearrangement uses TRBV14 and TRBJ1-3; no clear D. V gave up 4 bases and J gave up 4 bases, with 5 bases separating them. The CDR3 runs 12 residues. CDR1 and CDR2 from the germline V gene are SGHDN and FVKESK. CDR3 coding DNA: TGTGCCAGCAGCCTCACGGGAAACACCATATATTTT. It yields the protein CASSLTGNTIYF.

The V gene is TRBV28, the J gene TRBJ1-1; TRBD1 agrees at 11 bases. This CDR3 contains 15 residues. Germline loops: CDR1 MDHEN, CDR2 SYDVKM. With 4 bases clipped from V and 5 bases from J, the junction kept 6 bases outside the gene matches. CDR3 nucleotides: TGTGCCAGCAGTTCCGGGACAGGGGGAGGGACTGAAGCTTTCTTT. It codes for CASSSGTGGGTEAFF.

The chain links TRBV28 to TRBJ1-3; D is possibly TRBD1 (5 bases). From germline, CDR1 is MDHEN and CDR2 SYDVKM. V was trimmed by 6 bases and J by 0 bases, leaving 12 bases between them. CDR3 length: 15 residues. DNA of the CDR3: TGTGCCAGCAGGGGGCAGGCGCACTCTGGAAACACCATATATTTT. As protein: CASRGQAHSGNTIYF.

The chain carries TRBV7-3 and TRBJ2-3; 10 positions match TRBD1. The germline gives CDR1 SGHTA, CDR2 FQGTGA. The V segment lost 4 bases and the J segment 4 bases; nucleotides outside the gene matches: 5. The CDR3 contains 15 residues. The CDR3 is CASSSTGGGADTQYF. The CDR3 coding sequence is TGTGCCAGCAGCTCGACAGGGGGCGGTGCAGATACGCAGTATTTT. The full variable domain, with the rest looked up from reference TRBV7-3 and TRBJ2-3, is GAGVSQTPSNKVTEKGKYVELRCDPISGHTALYWYRQSLGQGPEFLIYFQGTGAADDSGLPNDRFFAVRPEGSVSTLKIQRTERGDSAVYLCASSSTGGGADTQYFGPGTRLTVL.

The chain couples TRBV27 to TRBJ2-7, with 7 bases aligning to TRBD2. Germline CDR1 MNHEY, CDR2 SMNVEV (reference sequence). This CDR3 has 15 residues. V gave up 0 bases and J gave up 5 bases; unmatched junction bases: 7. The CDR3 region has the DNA TGTGCCAGCAGTTTATCGTGGGGGGGGGAGAACGAGCAGTACTTC. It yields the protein CASSLSWGGENEQYF.

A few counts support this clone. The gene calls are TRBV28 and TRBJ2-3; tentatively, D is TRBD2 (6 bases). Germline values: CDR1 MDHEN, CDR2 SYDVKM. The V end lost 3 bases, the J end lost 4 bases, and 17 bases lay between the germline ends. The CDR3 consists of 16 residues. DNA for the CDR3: TGTGCCAGCAGTTTCGGGATGACTAGTGGCGCAGATACGCAGTATTTT. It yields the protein CASSFGMTSGADTQYF.

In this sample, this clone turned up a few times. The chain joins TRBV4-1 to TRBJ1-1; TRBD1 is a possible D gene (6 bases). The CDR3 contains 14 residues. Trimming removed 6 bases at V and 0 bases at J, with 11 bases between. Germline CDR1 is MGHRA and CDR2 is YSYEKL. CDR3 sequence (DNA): TGCGCCAGCAGTGACAGGTCCATGAACACTGAAGCTTTCTTT. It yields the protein CASSDRSMNTEAFF.

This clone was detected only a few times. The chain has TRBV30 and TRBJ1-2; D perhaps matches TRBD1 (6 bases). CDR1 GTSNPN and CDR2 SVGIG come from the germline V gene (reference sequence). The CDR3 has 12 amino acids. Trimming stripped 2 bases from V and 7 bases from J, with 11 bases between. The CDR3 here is CAWSSGVGGYTF. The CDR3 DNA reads TGTGCCTGGAGTTCAGGGGTGGGTGGCTACACCTTC.

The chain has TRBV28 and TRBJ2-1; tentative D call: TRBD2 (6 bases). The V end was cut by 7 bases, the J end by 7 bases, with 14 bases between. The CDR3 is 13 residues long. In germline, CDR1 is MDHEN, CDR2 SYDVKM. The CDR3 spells CASTPGTANEQFF. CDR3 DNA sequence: TGTGCCAGCACCCCCGGGACTGCAAATGAGCAGTTCTTC.